Presented here are 5 T cell receptor beta chains from one specimen sequenced in a study of a mutant IDH1 vaccine in newly diagnosed glioma. Time point described: week 35, safety follow-up. It was 300 ug of mutant IDH1 20-mer peptide that made up each vaccine dose, given with topical imiquimod. No antigen is known for these receptors. Profiled with immunoSEQ multiplex PCR; TCRdb holds only in-frame clones, not every one. The data show about 60,000 clones, approximately 80% seen once. Sequencing used PBMCs, obtained from a glioma patient whose treatment included an IDH1 peptide vaccine. All receptors derive from a man aged 30 to 39 with glioma.

The J gene is TRBJ2-5, the V gene TRBV19; tentatively, D is TRBD1 or TRBD2 (5 bases each). The V and J ends lost 6 bases and 7 bases respectively, with 18 bases between them. Germline assignment: CDR1 LNHDA and CDR2 SQIVND (reference sequence). This CDR3 is 14 amino acids long. The CDR3 nucleotides read TGTGCCAGTAGACCCAATGGGGGTTTCGGGACCCAGTACTTC. It encodes CASRPNGGFGTQYF. The variable domain in full, completed from reference TRBV19 and TRBJ2-5, reads DGGITQSPKYLFRKEGQNVTLSCEQNLNHDAMYWYRQDPGQGLRLIYYSQIVNDFQKGDIAEGYSVSREKKESFPLTVTSAQKNPTAFYLCASRPNGGFGTQYFGPGTRLLVL.

The CDR3 bases are TGTGCCAGCAGCTTTACCTTAGGCACCCGTGAGCAGTACTTC. Its translation is CASSFTLGTREQYF. This chain links TRBV7-2 with TRBJ2-7; unclear D gene. In germline, CDR1 is SGHTA, CDR2 FQGNSA. Trimming cost V 3 bases and J 7 bases, with 16 bases left between them. The CDR3 is 14 amino acids. The full variable domain, in which reference TRBV7-2 and TRBJ2-7 provide the parts outside the CDR3, is GAGVSQSPSNKVTEKGKDVELRCDPISGHTALYWYRQSLGQGLEFLIYFQGNSAPDKSGLPSDRFSAERTGGSVSTLTIQRTQQEDSAVYLCASSFTLGTREQYFGPGTRLTVT.

V and J are TRBV5-1 and TRBJ2-2; unclear D gene. This CDR3 has 14 amino acids. Germline V gene sequence: CDR1 SGHRS, CDR2 YFSETQ. Trimming removed 0 bases at V and 4 bases at J, with 7 bases between. The CDR3 DNA sequence: TGCGCCAGCAGCTTGGTGGCAGGCACCGGGGAGCTGTTTTTT. Translating gives CASSLVAGTGELFF.

The gene calls are TRBV18 and TRBJ2-1; the match to TRBD2 covers 11 bases. The CDR3 is made up of 16 amino acids. The germline V gene encodes CDR1 KGHSH and CDR2 LQKENI. V shed 5 bases and J 1 base; nucleotides not matched to a gene: 4. The DNA for the CDR3 is TGTGCCAGCTCAGGGACTAGCGGCCCTTCCTACAATGAGCAGTTCTTC. It codes for CASSGTSGPSYNEQFF.

The V gene is TRBV25-1, the J gene TRBJ2-6; TRBD1 might be the D (5 bases). Germline CDR1 is MGHDK and CDR2 is SYGVNS. Trimming cost V 1 base and J 0 bases, with 10 bases left between them. The CDR3 consists of 17 residues. The CDR3 nucleotides read TGTGCCAGCAGTGAATGGGGCGATAGCTCTGGGGCCAACGTCCTGACTTTC. This gives the protein CASSEWGDSSGANVLTF.